One and the same sample provided the 27 T cell receptor beta chains below, sequenced in a study of T cell repertoires in cytomegalovirus infection. MiXCR was run by TCRdb on the reads, yielding one entry per CDR3 protein. The sample consists of approximately 170,000 distinct CDR3 sequences, 17% of them appearing once. Input material: CD8+ T cells from PBMCs. These TCRs come from a human donor in good health (CMV status not recorded). Some clones in this sample may be carry-over from other donors' samples.

This sequence joins TRBV7-6 and TRBJ1-6; a weak D match, TRBD1 (5 bases). This CDR3 comprises 14 residues. V lost 0 bases and J lost 11, with 11 bases in between. Germline V CDR1 and CDR2: SGHVS, FNYEAQ. CDR3 sequence (DNA): TGTGCCAGCAGCTTAGCGCAGGGAGGGCCACCCCTCCACTTT. Translation gives CASSLAQGGPPLHF.

In this sample, this clonotype turned up a few times. V usage is TRBV7-2 and J usage is TRBJ2-1; D not resolved. Germline lookup yields CDR1 SGHTA and CDR2 FQGNSA. The CDR3 totals 13 residues. V lost 5 bases and J lost 8, with 13 bases in between. The CDR3 region is CASSPSYTYEQFF. As DNA, the CDR3 is TGTGCCAGCAGCCCATCCTACACGTATGAGCAGTTCTTC.

This clonotype came up a few times. The chain carries TRBV7-2 and TRBJ2-2; unclear D gene. Trimming stripped 11 bases from V and 4 bases from J, with 11 bases between. The CDR3 consists of 12 residues. Per the germline V gene, CDR1 is SGHTA and CDR2 is FQGNSA. The CDR3 DNA reads as TGTGCCTTGGTCATGTCCACCGGGGAGCTGTTTTTT. This sequence encodes CALVMSTGELFF.

Only one count was recorded for this clonotype. The chain carries TRBV10-3 and TRBJ2-5; D possibly uses TRBD1 or TRBD2 (5 bases each). V was trimmed by 11 bases and J by 0 bases, leaving 16 bases between them. This CDR3 is built from 14 residues. Germline CDR1 reads ENHRY; CDR2 reads SYGVKD. CDR3 DNA sequence: TGTGCCGACCGGGACCGCGGGTACCAAGAGACCCAGTACTTC. Translating it yields CADRDRGYQETQYF.

There are many counts of this clonotype. The gene calls are TRBV9 and TRBJ1-4; D is unresolved. Germline V gives CDR1 SGDLS, CDR2 YYNGEE. CDR3 length equals 12 residues. The V end was cut by 3 bases, the J end by 3 bases, with 3 bases between. This chain's CDR3 is CASSAPNEKLFF. The CDR3 DNA follows: TGTGCCAGCAGCGCACCTAATGAAAAACTGTTTTTT.

This clonotype has a handful of counts. The chain has TRBV7-2 and TRBJ2-3; 7 nucleotides agree with TRBD2. V shed 4 bases and J 3 bases; nucleotides not matched to a gene: 4. Germline CDR1 and CDR2: SGHTA and FQGNSA. This CDR3 spans 14 amino acids. The CDR3, as DNA: TGTGCCAGCAGCTGGGAGGGGCTGACAGATACGCAGTATTTT. Residues: CASSWEGLTDTQYF.

This clonotype was counted between two and nine times. This chain connects TRBV20-1 to TRBJ2-5, with D perhaps given as TRBD1 or TRBD2 (6 bases each). Germline V gene lookup returns CDR1 DFQATT and CDR2 SNEGSKA (reference sequence). Trimming shortened V by 1 base and J by 5 bases, and 20 bases separated the two germline ends. The CDR3 runs to 16 residues. CDR3 coding DNA: TGCAGTGCTAGAGCCCCCTTAATCCGAGGGGGGGAGACCCAGTACTTC. Protein sequence: CSARAPLIRGGETQYF.

This sequence joins TRBV6-2 or TRBV6-3 and TRBJ1-1, with D unresolved. Trimming left V 1 base short and J 5 bases short, with 8 bases between. The CDR3 is made up of 13 amino acids. The germline V gene has CDR1 MNHEY and CDR2 SVGEGT. In nucleotides, the CDR3 is TGTGCCAGCAGTTACTTTCGTGAGACTGAAGCTTTCTTT. Translated, it gives CASSYFRETEAFF.

V usage is TRBV6-1 and J usage is TRBJ1-6; D is possibly TRBD1 (5 bases). The CDR3 runs 15 residues. Germline V gene data show CDR1 as MNHNS and CDR2 as SASEGT. V was cut by 4 bases and J by 4 bases, with 11 bases left in between. The CDR3 is CASSGDGDYNSPLHF. The CDR3 DNA follows: TGTGCCAGCAGTGGGGACGGGGATTATAATTCACCCCTCCACTTT.

The chain couples TRBV12-3 or TRBV12-4 to TRBJ2-1; D might be TRBD2 (5 bases). This CDR3 has 13 residues. V was trimmed by 6 bases and J by 10 bases, leaving 16 bases between them. The CDR3 loop reads CASRGHQEEEQFF. The CDR3 nucleotides read TGTGCCAGCAGGGGTCATCAGGAGGAGGAGCAGTTCTTC.

This clonotype was recorded many times. Here the CDR3 DNA reads TGTGCCAGCAGCCTCGGGCTAGACAATGAGCAGTTCTTC. It specifies CASSLGLDNEQFF. The chain has TRBV7-2 and TRBJ2-1; D is unresolved. V lost 5 bases and J lost 5, with 10 bases in between. CDR3 length equals 13 residues. Germline V gives CDR1 SGHTA, CDR2 FQGNSA.

This clonotype was seen more than once but under ten times. The chain couples TRBV7-3 to TRBJ2-1; 13 bases align to TRBD2. The CDR3 is made up of 19 amino acids. Looked up from germline, CDR1 is SGHTA and CDR2 is FQGTGA. The ends lost 5 bases at V and 0 bases at J; junction bases unmatched: 10. As DNA, the CDR3 is TGTGCCAGCAGCCTCAGACTAGCGGGAGGTCACAGCTCCTACAATGAGCAGTTCTTC. It translates to CASSLRLAGGHSSYNEQFF.

J is TRBJ2-1 and V is TRBV7-8; a weak D match, TRBD2 (6 bases). Germline values: CDR1 SGHVS, CDR2 FQNEAQ. This CDR3 is built from 16 residues. V lost 4 bases to trimming and J lost 5 bases, with 18 bases between them. DNA for the CDR3: TGTGCCAGCAGCTCGGCGGGGATCGGGGAGAACAATGAGCAGTTCTTC. Protein product: CASSSAGIGENNEQFF.

This clonotype was found a few times. The rearrangement uses TRBV12-3 or TRBV12-4 and TRBJ2-7; weak D call: TRBD2 (6 bases). Trimming removed 7 bases at V and 5 bases at J, with 12 bases between. The CDR3 is 12 residues long. This CDR3 is CASTWGEDEQYF. The CDR3 nucleotides read TGTGCCAGCACCTGGGGGGAGGACGAGCAGTACTTC.

This clonotype was counted a few times. V gene TRBV7-9 combines with J gene TRBJ1-2; 7 nucleotides agree with TRBD1. The CDR3 runs 16 residues. Germline CDR1 SEHNR, CDR2 FQNEAQ (reference sequence). J gave up 5 bases and V 1 base, and 10 bases lay outside the gene matches. The CDR3 bases are TGTGCCAGCAGCTTAGGAGGGGGCACGGATCTTTATGGCTACACCTTC. Translated: CASSLGGGTDLYGYTF.

This clonotype was found a few times. The V call is TRBV7-6, the J call TRBJ1-1; D is perhaps TRBD1 (6 bases). Per germline, CDR1 SGHVS and CDR2 FNYEAQ. This CDR3 spans 13 amino acids. Between the trimmed V and J ends, which lost 5 bases and 4 bases, there was a span of 11 bases. CDR3 nucleotide sequence: TGTGCCAGCAGCGTCACAGGGAGCACTGAAGCTTTCTTT. Its protein product is CASSVTGSTEAFF.

V gene TRBV29-1 combines with J gene TRBJ2-1, with TRBD1 matching over 7 bases. Unmatched junction bases numbered 10, after V lost 7 bases and J lost 7 bases. The CDR3 runs 13 residues. Germline CDR1 SQVTM, CDR2 ANQGSEA. The CDR3 loop reads CSATGVPQNEQFF. The CDR3 DNA follows: TGCAGCGCCACAGGGGTCCCCCAAAATGAGCAGTTCTTC.

A few counts support this clonotype. The chain links TRBV14 to TRBJ2-7, with TRBD2 matching 8 bases. CDR1 and CDR2 from the germline V gene are SGHDN and FVKESK. J lost 5 bases, V lost 8 bases, and 8 bases had no gene match. The CDR3 is 13 amino acids. CDR3 DNA: TGTGCCAGCTCGCCGGGGGGGCTAAACGAGCAGTACTTC. As protein: CASSPGGLNEQYF.

V is TRBV7-2 and J is TRBJ2-7; no firm D call. From germline, CDR1 is SGHTA and CDR2 FQGNSA. V was pared by 3 bases and J by 7 bases, with 13 bases between. The CDR3 loop spans 13 amino acids. CDR3 in DNA: TGTGCCAGCAGCTTCTTTGAAGGGCTGGAGCAGTACTTC. This gives the protein CASSFFEGLEQYF.

The V and J genes are TRBV20-1 and TRBJ1-2; 9 bases agree with TRBD1. V lost 6 bases, J lost 2 bases, and 7 bases stayed unmatched. The CDR3 spans 14 residues. Germline CDR1 DFQATT, CDR2 SNEGSKA (reference sequence). The CDR3 DNA follows: TGCAGTGCGCCGAGACAGGGGGGAAACTATGGCTACACCTTC. Translating gives CSAPRQGGNYGYTF.

The table lists this clonotype with a few counts. The genes are TRBV28 and TRBJ1-1, with D hard to call. The CDR3 has 12 amino acids. CDR1 and CDR2 (germline): MDHEN, SYDVKM. Between the trimmed V and J ends, which lost 1 base and 8 bases, there was a span of 8 bases. CDR3 bases: TGTGCCAGCAGTTTATTGGGCAGAGAAGCTTTCTTT. Amino acids: CASSLLGREAFF. Together with reference TRBV28 and TRBJ1-1, the CDR3 gives the full variable domain: DVKVTQSSRYLVKRTGEKVFLECVQDMDHENMFWYRQDPGLGLRLIYFSYDVKMKEKGDIPEGYSVSREKKERFSLILESASTNQTSMYLCASSLLGREAFFGQGTRLTVV.

V usage is TRBV7-2 and J usage is TRBJ1-2; D may be TRBD1 (5 bases). The CDR3 is made up of 13 amino acids. The germline V and J ends were trimmed by 5 bases and 8 bases, with 15 bases remaining between them. Germline CDR1 is SGHTA and CDR2 is FQGNSA. CDR3 amino acids: CASSQDTADGYTF. Written as DNA, the CDR3 is TGTGCCAGCAGCCAGGACACGGCGGACGGCTACACCTTC.

The chain combines TRBV20-1 with TRBJ2-5; TRBD2 aligns across 12 bases. The CDR3 runs to 15 residues. V lost 3 bases, J lost 1 base, and 3 bases stayed unmatched. Per germline, CDR1 DFQATT and CDR2 SNEGSKA (reference sequence). In DNA form, the CDR3 reads TGCAGTGCTAGCAGGACTAGCGGGACCCAAGAGACCCAGTACTTC. It yields the protein CSASRTSGTQETQYF.

The rearrangement uses TRBV11-2 and TRBJ2-7; D is perhaps TRBD1 or TRBD2 (5 bases each). V was trimmed by 0 bases and J by 0 bases, leaving 12 bases between them. There are 16 residues in the CDR3. CDR1 is SGHAT and CDR2 is FQNNGV in the germline V gene. As DNA, the CDR3 is TGTGCCAGCAGCTTAGAGGGGGACCCGAGCTCCTACGAGCAGTACTTC. Translation: CASSLEGDPSSYEQYF. Complete variable domain (other parts from reference TRBV11-2 and TRBJ2-7): EAGVAQSPRYKIIEKRQSVAFWCNPISGHATLYWYQQILGQGPKLLIQFQNNGVVDDSQLPKDRFSAERLKGVDSTLKIQPAKLEDSAVYLCASSLEGDPSSYEQYFGPGTRLTVT.

This clonotype was counted between two and nine times. The chain carries TRBV25-1 and TRBJ2-7; perhaps TRBD2 as D (5 bases). The ends were cut back, 8 bases at V and 0 bases at J, with 17 bases in the middle. The CDR3 is 15 residues long. Germline assignment: CDR1 MGHDK and CDR2 SYGVNS. This CDR3 is CASRGPGLDSYEQYF. The CDR3 DNA follows: TGTGCCAGCCGAGGGCCCGGACTGGACTCCTACGAGCAGTACTTC.

This clonotype was detected a few times. The rearrangement uses TRBV7-8 and TRBJ2-7, with TRBD2 identical over 11 bases. Germline V lookup: CDR1 SGHVS, CDR2 FQNEAQ. V lost 1 base to trimming and J lost 0 bases; unmatched junction nucleotides: 8. The CDR3 has 18 amino acids. This CDR3 reads CASSLVVPSGRPSYEQYF. The CDR3 DNA is TGTGCCAGCAGCTTAGTCGTCCCTAGCGGGAGGCCCTCCTACGAGCAGTACTTC.

This clonotype was recorded at least ten times. The CDR3 coding sequence is TGCGCCAGCAGCCAAGACGGAACAGGGTCAGATACGCAGTATTTT. Translating it yields CASSQDGTGSDTQYF. V is TRBV4-3 and J is TRBJ2-3; the D gene is possibly TRBD1 (6 bases). With 0 bases removed from V and 4 bases from J, the gap between germline ends came to 11 bases. The CDR3 has 15 residues. Germline CDR1 reads LGHNA; CDR2 reads YSLEER.